The sequence of this T cell receptor (beta chain) was determined in a study of T cells after yellow fever vaccination. Template switching by 5'RACE produced TCR cDNA, adding a universal primer site and UMIs. TCRdb recomputed calls from the 5' RACE reads with MiXCR, one row per CDR3 protein. Found here are under 500,000 distinct CDR3 sequences, under 20% of them singletons; the top ten hold roughly a sixth. CDR3 size: 14 residues. CDR1 MNHEY and CDR2 SVGAGI come from the germline V gene. Trimming cost V 6 bases and J 0 bases, with 12 bases left between them. This clonotype was recorded a few times. Its antigen is unknown. General study findings and limits: Although most clonotypes did not, a small share appeared in both CD4 and CD8 compartments. The secondary response was weaker, and its peak arrived faster, on day 5 versus 15.

The chain carries TRBV6-5 and TRBJ2-7, with no clear D. Sequences were derived from PBMCs, sampled before the yellow fever booster vaccination. This receptor was taken from a man aged 18 to 30 who received the YFV17D yellow fever vaccine. The CDR3 coding sequence is TGTGCCAGCAGCCGTACCCGCCTCTCCTACGAGCAGTACGTC. It codes for CASSRTRLSYEQYV.